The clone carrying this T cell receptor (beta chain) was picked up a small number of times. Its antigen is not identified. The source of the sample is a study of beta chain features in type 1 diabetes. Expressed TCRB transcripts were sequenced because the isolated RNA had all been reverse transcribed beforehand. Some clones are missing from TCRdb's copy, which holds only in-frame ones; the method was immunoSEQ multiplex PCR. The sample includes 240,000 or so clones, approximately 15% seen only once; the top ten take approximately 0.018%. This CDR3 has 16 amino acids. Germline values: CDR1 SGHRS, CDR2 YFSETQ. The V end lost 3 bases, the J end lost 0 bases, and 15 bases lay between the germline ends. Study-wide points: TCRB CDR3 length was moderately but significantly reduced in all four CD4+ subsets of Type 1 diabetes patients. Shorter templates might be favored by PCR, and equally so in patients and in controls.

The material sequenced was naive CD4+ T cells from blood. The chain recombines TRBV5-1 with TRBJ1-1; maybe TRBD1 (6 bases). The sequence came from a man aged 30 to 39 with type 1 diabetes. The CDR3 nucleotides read TGCGCCAGCAGCTCTTCGTCGGACAGCTTGAACACTGAAGCTTTCTTT. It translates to CASSSSSDSLNTEAFF.